A selection of T cell receptor beta chains follows, all from one sample in a study of shared clonotypes between healthy human individuals. This table comes from immunoSEQ multiplex PCR, and its TCRdb copy is limited to in-frame clones, with some not included. The data show roughly 2 million clones, roughly 94% seen once. The sequencing input was naive CD4+ T cells sorted from blood. These receptors came from a man in his late teens or twenties in good health. Each CDR3 is given with its conserved first and last residue. The order of the fields is J gene, D gene, V gene, clone size, CDR3 DNA, CDR3 protein. A D gene is named only where the DNA matches it firmly. The size of a clone is reported for some rows only, either as once, few or many, or as a class for expanded clones.

TRBJ1-4	.	TRBV9	.	TGTGCCAGCAGCGTATTCGAAGCGGCGAATGAAAAACTGTTTTTT	CASSVFEAANEKLFF
TRBJ1-2	.	TRBV7-2	.	TGTGCCAGCAGCCCATCACAGGAAGCAAACTATGGCTACACCTTC	CASSPSQEANYGYTF
TRBJ2-5	.	TRBV5-1	.	TGCGCCAGCAGCAAGGACTTAGAGACCCAGTACTTC	CASSKDLETQYF
TRBJ1-5	.	TRBV6-5	.	TGTGCCACAGGTGGCATGGGCAATCAGCCCCAGCATTTT	CATGGMGNQPQHF
TRBJ2-7	.	TRBV7-2	.	TGTGCCAGCAGCTTCATCCAGGGCGCTATCAGCGAGCAGTACTTC	CASSFIQGAISEQYF
TRBJ2-1	TRBD2	TRBV14	.	TGTGCCAGCAGCCGTCCCGGACTAGCGTCAAGCAATGAGCAGTTCTTC	CASSRPGLASSNEQFF
TRBJ2-7	TRBD1	TRBV10-3	.	TGTGCCACTACAGGGGAAGTCCACGAGCAGTACTTC	CATTGEVHEQYF
TRBJ2-7	TRBD2	TRBV5-1	.	TGCGCCAGCAGCTACTGGACTAGCGGAGGCGAGCAGTACTTC	CASSYWTSGGEQYF
TRBJ2-7	TRBD1	TRBV5-4	.	TGCGCCAGCGGCCATGGGGGACAGGGGTCCTACGAGCAGTACTTC	CASGHGGQGSYEQYF
TRBJ2-6	.	TRBV7-6	.	TGTGCCAGCAGCTTAGCGGGCGGACGCTCTGGGGCCAACGTCCTGACTTTC	CASSLAGGRSGANVLTF
TRBJ1-2	TRBD1	TRBV2	once	TGTGCCAGCAGCGGACCGACAGGGAATGGCTACACCTTC	CASSGPTGNGYTF
TRBJ1-1	TRBD1	TRBV27	.	TGTGCCAGCAGTTTAGGAGGACAGGGGAAAGCGGGCACTGAAGCTTTCTTT	CASSLGGQGKAGTEAFF
TRBJ2-7	.	TRBV6-1	.	TGTGCCAGCAGTGAAGTAGGAGGGGCCTCCTACGAGCAGTACTTC	CASSEVGGASYEQYF
TRBJ2-4	TRBD1	TRBV25-1	once	TGTGCCAGCAGTGGGACAGGGGTGGCCAAAAACATTCAGTACTTC	CASSGTGVAKNIQYF
TRBJ2-7	.	TRBV6-6	.	TGTGCCAGCAGTTACCCCACTACCTACGAGCAGTACTTC	CASSYPTTYEQYF
TRBJ2-2	TRBD1	TRBV6-4	.	TGTGCCAGCAGTGATGACAGGGGGCTCACCGGGGAGCTGTTTTTT	CASSDDRGLTGELFF
TRBJ2-7	TRBD1	TRBV7-2	.	TGTGCCAGCAGCTTAGGACAGGGAACCTACGAGCAGTACTTC	CASSLGQGTYEQYF
TRBJ2-3	.	TRBV11-2	.	TGTGCCAGCAGCTTAGGTGGGACTAGCACAGATACGCAGTATTTT	CASSLGGTSTDTQYF
TRBJ2-7	.	TRBV28	once	TGTGCCAGCAGCAGCGCCCTCGAGCAGTACTTC	CASSSALEQYF
TRBJ2-3	TRBD2	TRBV6-5	.	TGTGCCAGCAGTTCGCTAAGCGGGAGGGGGACAGATACGCAGTATTTT	CASSSLSGRGTDTQYF
TRBJ2-4	.	TRBV10-2	.	TGCGCCAGCAGTGAGCTAGGGAGGAACATTCAGTACTTC	CASSELGRNIQYF
TRBJ1-3	.	TRBV27	once	TGTGCCAGCCGCTCCCCGGCGTTGGGCCCTACTGGAAACACCATATATTTT	CASRSPALGPTGNTIYF
TRBJ1-3	.	TRBV7-9	.	TGTGCCAGCAGGCCTTCCGGGACAAGTGGAAACACCATATATTTT	CASRPSGTSGNTIYF
TRBJ1-2	.	TRBV19	.	TGTGCCAGTAGTCGATACCAATTCGAGGGCGCTAACTATGGCTACACCTTC	CASSRYQFEGANYGYTF
TRBJ2-1	TRBD2	TRBV2	.	TGTGCCAGCAGTCAAACCCTAGCGGGAGGGCCAAGCCGCTCCTACAATGAGCAGTTCTTC	CASSQTLAGGPSRSYNEQFF
TRBJ2-3	.	TRBV2	.	TGTGCCAGCAGTAAGGGCAGGAGCACAGATACGCAGTATTTT	CASSKGRSTDTQYF
TRBJ1-2	.	TRBV28	.	TGTGCCAGCAGTTTACAGGGTGGCTACACCTTC	CASSLQGGYTF